The 30 T cell receptor beta chains in this list originate from one sample, sequenced in a study of shared clonotypes between healthy human individuals. This table comes from immunoSEQ multiplex PCR, and its TCRdb copy is limited to in-frame clones, with some not included. The table records about 1.1 million clones, approximately 80% of them present only once. The sample consisted of memory CD4+ T cells from PBMCs. Subset described: CD45RA-negative fraction. The receptors come from a young man in good health. Some clones in this sample may be carry-over from other donors' samples.

This chain links TRBV18 with TRBJ2-7; 9 bases fit TRBD2. Per germline, CDR1 KGHSH and CDR2 LQKENI. The length of the CDR3 is 17 residues. V lost 6 bases to trimming and J lost 4 bases; unmatched junction nucleotides: 16. The CDR3 coding sequence is TGTGCCAGCTCCCAAACGAAGAGTAGCGGGAGCGTTTACGAGCAGTACTTC. This codes for CASSQTKSSGSVYEQYF.

To note about this clone: The sample carries other DNA sequences with the same CDR3. The genes are TRBV29-1 and TRBJ2-5; D not resolved. The CDR3 contains 11 residues. Germline assignment: CDR1 SQVTM and CDR2 ANQGSEA. The germline V and J ends were trimmed by 1 base and 2 bases, with 2 bases remaining between them. The CDR3: CSVEVQETQYF. The DNA for the CDR3 is TGCAGCGTTGAAGTTCAAGAGACCCAGTACTTC.

The V gene is TRBV4-1, the J gene TRBJ2-7; D remains unclear. Trimming shortened V by 0 bases and J by 2 bases, and 11 bases separated the two germline ends. The CDR3 covers 15 residues. Germline V CDR1 and CDR2: MGHRA, YSYEKL. CDR3 loop: CASSQEEGQAYEQYF. CDR3 DNA: TGCGCCAGCAGCCAAGAAGAAGGCCAGGCCTACGAGCAGTACTTC.

This clone was found once. This chain joins TRBV5-1 and TRBJ2-3; D call uncertain. The germline gives CDR1 SGHRS, CDR2 YFSETQ. The CDR3 is 15 amino acids. V lost 0 bases, J lost 1 base, and 9 bases lay in between. The CDR3 here is CASSLVGMGTDTQYF. In nucleotides, the CDR3 is TGCGCCAGCAGCTTGGTTGGGATGGGCACAGATACGCAGTATTTT.

This clone has a handful of counts. The chain combines TRBV2 with TRBJ2-5; D may match TRBD1 or TRBD2 (6 bases each). Germline V gives CDR1 SNHLY, CDR2 FYNNEI. V was pared by 6 bases and J by 6 bases, with 11 bases between. The CDR3 contains 12 residues. CDR3 bases: TGTGCCAGCAGAGACCGGGGGCAGACCCAGTACTTC. Amino acids: CASRDRGQTQYF. The full variable domain, rest sourced from reference TRBV2 and TRBJ2-5, is EPEVTQTPSHQVTQMGQEVILRCVPISNHLYFYWYRQILGQKVEFLVSFYNNEISEKSEIFDDQFSVERPDGSNFTLKIRSTKLEDSAMYFCASRDRGQTQYFGPGTRLLVL.

With regard to this clone: Relative to the germline gene, one junction end is altered; a read error may explain this. The chain recombines TRBV7-3 with TRBJ2-1; 7 positions agree with TRBD2. Germline loops: CDR1 SGHTA, CDR2 FQGTGA. The CDR3 is made up of 15 amino acids. The CDR3, as DNA: TGTGCCAGCAGCTGGGCGGGAGCCTCCCACAATGAGCAGTTCTTC. Amino acids: CASSWAGASHNEQFF.

The chain employs TRBV19 and TRBJ2-1; tentatively, D is TRBD2 (5 bases). Trimming pared 6 bases from V and 5 bases from J, leaving 20 bases between. Germline CDR1 and CDR2: LNHDA and SQIVND (reference sequence). CDR3 length: 16 amino acids. CDR3 sequence: CASRSIGVTLDNEQFF. In nucleotides, the CDR3 is TGTGCCAGTAGATCCATTGGGGTGACACTAGACAATGAGCAGTTCTTC.

This chain connects TRBV27 to TRBJ2-5, with 9 bases that match TRBD2. The CDR3 contains 16 residues. Looked up from germline, CDR1 is MNHEY and CDR2 is SMNVEV (reference sequence). J gave up 5 bases and V 1 base, and 8 bases lay outside the gene matches. CDR3 DNA: TGTGCCAGCAGTTTATTAGCGGGAGTCCTTTCGGAGACCCAGTACTTC. This translates into CASSLLAGVLSETQYF.

The V gene is TRBV5-6, the J gene TRBJ1-4; the D gene is possibly TRBD1 (5 bases). Deletions cut 4 bases from V and 4 bases from J, with 11 bases between. CDR3 size: 14 residues. The germline gives CDR1 SGHDT, CDR2 YYEEEE. CDR3 nucleotide sequence: TGTGCCAGCAGCCTGCAGGGATATAATGAAAAACTGTTTTTT. Residues: CASSLQGYNEKLFF.

This clone was observed a few times. The chain carries TRBV19 and TRBJ1-4; no reliable D call. This CDR3 is built from 14 residues. The V end lost 5 bases, the J end lost 6 bases, and 13 bases lay between the germline ends. CDR1 and CDR2 (germline): LNHDA, SQIVND (reference sequence). The CDR3 is CASSRASGYEKLFF. The CDR3 nucleotides are TGTGCCAGTAGTCGCGCCTCGGGTTATGAAAAACTGTTTTTT.

J is TRBJ1-1 and V is TRBV19; the match to TRBD1 covers 9 bases. V dropped 6 bases and J dropped 0; count of bases not matched to a gene: 5. CDR1 and CDR2 from the germline V gene are LNHDA and SQIVND (reference sequence). The CDR3 is 15 amino acids. CDR3 nucleotide sequence: TGTGCCAGTAGCCAACAGGGGGCCATGAACACTGAAGCTTTCTTT. This codes for CASSQQGAMNTEAFF.

This clone occurred a few times. This chain connects TRBV9 to TRBJ2-1; tentatively, D is TRBD1 or TRBD2 (5 bases each). Per germline, CDR1 SGDLS and CDR2 YYNGEE. The CDR3 covers 17 residues. The ends were cut back, 1 base at V and 5 bases at J, with 19 bases in the middle. CDR3 DNA: TGTGCCAGCAGCGTAAACCCGCTGGGGGTGGTGGACAATGAGCAGTTCTTC. It is translated as CASSVNPLGVVDNEQFF.

The chain couples TRBV29-1 to TRBJ1-2; a possible D gene is TRBD1 (5 bases). The V and J ends lost 7 bases and 2 bases respectively, with 11 bases between them. Germline lookup yields CDR1 SQVTM and CDR2 ANQGSEA. This CDR3 has 12 amino acids. The CDR3 region is CSAGDLNYGYTF. For the CDR3, the DNA is TGCAGCGCCGGGGACCTAAACTATGGCTACACCTTC.

The rearrangement links TRBV21-1 to TRBJ1-5; TRBD1, as called in the table, went unchecked against the DNA. TRBV21-1 is given as a pseudogene. The CDR3 sequence is 19 residues long. CDR3 DNA: TGTGCCAGCAGCATCCGCTGCGAAAACCTGACAGATAGCAATCAGCCCCAGCATTTT. Protein sequence: CASSIRCENLTDSNQPQHF.

The chain is built from TRBV6-6 and TRBJ2-4, with a possible D match to TRBD1 (6 bases). Trimming left V 5 bases short and J 2 bases short, with 16 bases between. This CDR3 comprises 16 residues. Germline values: CDR1 MNHNY, CDR2 SVGAGI (reference sequence). This CDR3 reads CASSVRQASPKNIQYF. The DNA for the CDR3 is TGTGCCAGCAGTGTTCGACAGGCCTCACCCAAAAACATTCAGTACTTC.

Only a few counts were recorded for this clone. This rearrangement joins TRBV29-1 to TRBJ2-3; D tentatively fits TRBD1 or TRBD2 (5 bases each). CDR1 and CDR2 from the germline V gene are SQVTM and ANQGSEA. V lost 2 bases, J lost 1 base, and 10 bases lay in between. The CDR3 is made up of 14 amino acids. In nucleotides, the CDR3 is TGCAGCGTTGAAAGGGGAGTCGGCACAGATACGCAGTATTTT. This gives the protein CSVERGVGTDTQYF.

This chain joins TRBV7-9 and TRBJ1-4; D not resolved. V was shortened by 4 bases and J by 6 bases, with 3 bases between the two germline ends. Germline-derived CDR1 and CDR2 are SEHNR and FQNEAQ (reference sequence). The CDR3 is 11 amino acids. The CDR3 loop reads CASSWDEKLFF. For the CDR3, the DNA is TGTGCCAGCAGCTGGGATGAAAAACTGTTTTTT.

V and J are TRBV6-5 and TRBJ1-1; D gene ambiguous. CDR3 length: 12 residues. Deletions cut 6 bases from V and 3 bases from J, with 8 bases between. Germline V lookup: CDR1 MNHEY, CDR2 SVGAGI. CDR3 DNA: TGTGCCAGCAGCCAGTATGACACTGAAGCTTTCTTT. Translated: CASSQYDTEAFF.

The chain is built from TRBV9 and TRBJ1-2; D possibly corresponds to TRBD1 (6 bases). V shed 0 bases and J shed 8 bases, with 17 bases lying between them. Germline V gives CDR1 SGDLS, CDR2 YYNGEE. CDR3 length: 15 residues. The CDR3 spells CASSVDQGSHFGYTF. CDR3 DNA: TGTGCCAGCAGCGTAGATCAGGGGAGCCATTTCGGCTACACCTTC.

This chain joins TRBV6-1 and TRBJ1-5, with D possibly being TRBD1 (6 bases). Trimming removed 4 bases at V and 2 bases at J, with 9 bases between. There are 14 residues in the CDR3. The germline V gene has CDR1 MNHNS and CDR2 SASEGT. CDR3 nucleotide sequence: TGTGCCAGCAGTGCGGGACAACGCAATCAGCCCCAGCATTTT. Translation: CASSAGQRNQPQHF.

As for this clone: Additional DNA sequences in this sample encode the identical CDR3. The chain uses TRBV5-1 and TRBJ2-5; TRBD1 aligns across 7 bases. V lost 0 bases and J lost 2; bases outside the gene matches: 4. This CDR3 is built from 15 residues. CDR1 SGHRS and CDR2 YFSETQ come from the germline V gene. CDR3 nucleotide sequence: TGCGCCAGCAGCTTGGAGGGGACAGCACAAGAGACCCAGTACTTC. Amino acid sequence: CASSLEGTAQETQYF. Combining the CDR3 with reference TRBV5-1 and TRBJ2-5 gives the whole variable domain KAGVTQTPRYLIKTRGQQVTLSCSPISGHRSVSWYQQTPGQGLQFLFEYFSETQRNKGNFPGRFSGRQFSNSRSEMNVSTLELGDSALYLCASSLEGTAQETQYFGPGTRLLVL.

The genes are TRBV28 and TRBJ1-2; 8 nucleotides line up with TRBD1. After removal of 3 bases from V and 3 bases from J, the junction contained 6 bases not matched to a gene. Germline values: CDR1 MDHEN, CDR2 SYDVKM. The length of the CDR3 is 15 residues. The CDR3 DNA reads as TGTGCCAGCAGTTTTCAGGGGGCCAATTACTATGGCTACACCTTC. It yields the protein CASSFQGANYYGYTF.

The chain couples TRBV7-2 to TRBJ2-7; D remains unclear. CDR1 and CDR2 from the germline V gene are SGHTA and FQGNSA. The CDR3 contains 15 residues. Trimming took off 5 bases at V and 2 bases at J, with 16 bases between the two ends. The CDR3 DNA reads TGTGCCAGCAGCCCCTCGTACACTTACCCCTACGAGCAGTACTTC. This codes for CASSPSYTYPYEQYF.

The chain is built from TRBV28 and TRBJ2-7; possibly TRBD2 for D (6 bases). V was cut by 3 bases and J by 5 bases, with 14 bases left in between. This CDR3 is 14 amino acids long. Germline V gene lookup returns CDR1 MDHEN and CDR2 SYDVKM. For the CDR3, the DNA is TGTGCCAGCAGTTTCGCGGGGAGAGATGACGAGCAGTACTTC. Its protein product is CASSFAGRDDEQYF.

This clone was seen more than once but under ten times. J is TRBJ1-1 and V is TRBV7-2; D remains unclear. CDR1 and CDR2 (germline): SGHTA, FQGNSA. Trimming stripped 5 bases from V and 3 bases from J, with 13 bases between. The CDR3 is 14 residues long. The CDR3 loop is CASSLQSRDTEAFF. The CDR3 bases are TGTGCCAGCAGCCTTCAGAGTAGGGACACTGAAGCTTTCTTT. The whole variable domain, remainder taken from reference TRBV7-2 and TRBJ1-1, is GAGVSQSPSNKVTEKGKDVELRCDPISGHTALYWYRQSLGQGLEFLIYFQGNSAPDKSGLPSDRFSAERTGGSVSTLTIQRTQQEDSAVYLCASSLQSRDTEAFFGQGTRLTVV.

The chain has TRBV6-1 and TRBJ2-5; D unresolved. The germline V gene encodes CDR1 MNHNS and CDR2 SASEGT. This CDR3 has 15 residues. Trimming cost V 3 bases and J 5 bases, with 16 bases left between them. The CDR3 coding sequence is TGTGCCAGCAGTGAGTTGCTGTGGGGTCAGGAGACCCAGTACTTC. It specifies CASSELLWGQETQYF.

This chain links TRBV30 with TRBJ2-1; 12 nucleotides align to TRBD2. There are 16 residues in the CDR3. With 0 bases clipped from V and 7 bases from J, the junction kept 7 bases outside the gene matches. In germline, CDR1 is GTSNPN, CDR2 SVGIG (reference sequence). CDR3 in amino acids: CAWSVRASGRGNEQFF. The CDR3 DNA reads as TGTGCCTGGAGTGTAAGGGCTAGCGGGAGGGGGAATGAGCAGTTCTTC.

This chain connects TRBV18 to TRBJ1-3; D perhaps matches TRBD1 (5 bases). The V and J ends lost 6 bases and 0 bases respectively, with 12 bases between them. The CDR3 totals 15 residues. CDR1 and CDR2 from the germline V gene are KGHSH and LQKENI. The CDR3 coding sequence is TGTGCCAGCTCCTGGGGCGATTACTCTGGAAACACCATATATTTT. Translating it yields CASSWGDYSGNTIYF.

This chain links TRBV30 with TRBJ2-1, with D perhaps given as TRBD1 or TRBD2 (6 bases each). The CDR3 runs 17 residues. Deletions cut 3 bases from V and 6 bases from J, with 24 bases between. The germline V gene has CDR1 GTSNPN and CDR2 SVGIG (reference sequence). The CDR3 bases are TGTGCCTGGAGCCTCAAGGGGGGAAGGCTCACCCGCAATGAGCAGTTCTTC. This sequence encodes CAWSLKGGRLTRNEQFF.

The J gene is TRBJ1-2, the V gene TRBV5-1; D is ambiguous. Trimming took 0 bases from V and 3 from J, leaving 9 bases between them. The CDR3 runs to 14 residues. Germline loops: CDR1 SGHRS, CDR2 YFSETQ. The CDR3 loop reads CASSLEGLDYGYTF. CDR3 nucleotide sequence: TGCGCCAGCAGCTTGGAGGGTCTGGACTATGGCTACACCTTC.